This entry describes one TCR beta chain. The antigen is undetermined. Using immunoSEQ multiplex PCR, the repertoire was profiled, and TCRdb retains in-frame clones only, with some absent. The data hold 90,000 to 100,000 clones, with 90% to 95% observed a single time. The data derive from a study of OX40 agonist ivuxolimab in advanced cancers. Study-wide context: Patients undergoing dose escalation presented with hepatocellular carcinoma, melanoma, renal cell or head and neck cancer.

Study-level findings and limits: On average, CD8+ T cells showed a greater number of expanded clones than CD4+. Blood T cells, both CD4+ and CD8+, expanded clonally by week 6 at 0.1 to 3.0 mg/kg. The authors also found low normalized T-cell clonal expansion in some nonresponders.

The CDR3 runs to 12 residues. Germline V gene data show CDR1 as SNHLY and CDR2 as FYNNEI. V was trimmed by 4 bases and J by 1 base, leaving 5 bases between them. This specimen was CD4+ or CD8+ T cells sorted from blood, taken in a trial of the OX40 agonist ivuxolimab. The J gene is TRBJ2-7, the V gene TRBV2; the D is unclear. This clonotype was obtained from an adult with an advanced solid tumor such as melanoma, head and neck, liver or kidney cancer. The CDR3 coding sequence is TGTGCCAGCAGTGCAATGTCCTACGAGCAGTACTTC. Residues: CASSAMSYEQYF.